This T cell receptor (beta chain) was sequenced in a study of blood T cell repertoires in COVID-19. Study-wide background: Italy, Spain and the United States were the sources of the convalescent and acute COVID-19 samples. From T cells, B-cell-depleted T cells, or PBMCs came the material, which was cDNA or gDNA.

As originally analysed: Amplifying reference gene primers gave estimates of nucleated cell counts. Libraries were prepared by immunoSEQ multiplex PCR; TCRdb keeps only in-frame clonotypes and omits some of them. V and J calls and clone size are copied from that table; D and trimming were computed from the DNA. The sample has 140,000 to 150,000 clones; about 82% are singletons. After removal of 6 bases from V and 6 bases from J, the junction contained 9 bases not matched to a gene. This CDR3 is built from 14 residues. Germline CDR1 and CDR2: SEHNR and FQNEAQ (reference sequence). The chain couples TRBV7-9 to TRBJ1-2; 8 bases fit TRBD1. Input material: peripheral blood. This receptor was taken from a woman aged 40-49 years with active or convalescent COVID-19. The CDR3 bases are TGTGCCAGCAGACGGGACAGGTCTTATCATGGCTACACCTTC. Amino acid sequence: CASRRDRSYHGYTF.